These 9 T cell receptor beta chains share one sample of origin, sequenced in a study of T cells expressing NK-cell markers. TCRdb re-called the 5' RACE reads; one entry per CDR3 protein, DNA not given. The listing contains 350,000 to 500,000 distinct CDR3 sequences. Sequencing was done on a sample of blood T cells: a sorted CD56 or NKG2C T cell subset, CD4+ or CD8+ T cells, or bulk PBMC T cells (not recorded which). These receptors were taken from a woman aged 18-70 years in good health.

The chain links TRBV18 to TRBJ2-1; TCRdb designates TRBD2, a call that cannot be tested without DNA. The CDR3 consists of 17 residues. Germline V gene data show CDR1 as KGHSH and CDR2 as LQKENI. Here the CDR3 reads CASSPPGSGGASKEQFF.

The CDR3 reads CASSSKAGGPGYF. The V and J genes are TRBV7-2 and TRBJ2-4; checking the TCRdb D call of TRBD2 is not possible without DNA. The germline V gene encodes CDR1 SGHTA and CDR2 FQGNSA. The CDR3 covers 13 residues.

The chain joins TRBV4-3 to TRBJ1-6. The CDR3 covers 16 residues. Per germline, CDR1 LGHNA and CDR2 YSLEER. The CDR3 region is CASSQDGGVVNSPLHF.

V usage is TRBV5-4 and J usage is TRBJ2-7; the D call of TRBD2 rests on TCRdb alone, since no DNA is present to check it. Germline V gives CDR1 SGHNT, CDR2 YYREEE (reference sequence). The CDR3 contains 15 residues. CDR3 sequence: CASSPATSAEGEQYF.

V gene TRBV20-1 combines with J gene TRBJ2-1; TCRdb's D gene call, TRBD2, goes unchecked for lack of DNA. CDR1 and CDR2 (germline): DFQATT, SNEGSKA (reference sequence). The CDR3 totals 16 residues. The CDR3 reads CSARVSGILSYNEQFF.

The chain uses TRBV29-1 and TRBJ1-1; TCRdb names TRBD1, which stays unverified in the absence of DNA. Germline lookup yields CDR1 SQVTM and CDR2 ANQGSEA. This CDR3 is built from 13 residues. The CDR3 here is CSGQAPVWTEAFF.

J is TRBJ2-1 and V is TRBV4-2; TCRdb names TRBD2, which stays unverified in the absence of DNA. CDR1 LGHNA and CDR2 YNFKEQ come from the germline V gene. The CDR3 extends over 18 amino acids. CDR3: CASSQDRPSGKFVNEQFF.

The chain joins TRBV20-1 to TRBJ2-2. The CDR3 is made up of 14 amino acids. The germline gives CDR1 DFQATT, CDR2 SNEGSKA (reference sequence). CDR3 protein: CSARGPIGTGELFF.

The chain recombines TRBV9 with TRBJ2-1; without DNA, the TCRdb call of TRBD1 cannot be checked. This CDR3 is built from 17 residues. Germline V gives CDR1 SGDLS, CDR2 YYNGEE. The chain's CDR3 is CASSAQAPGGLYNEQFF.